Each of the 12 T cell receptor beta chains below was sequenced from the same sample in a study of radiation and T cells in renal cell carcinoma. Some clones are missing from TCRdb's copy, which holds only in-frame ones; the method was immunoSEQ multiplex PCR. The table records roughly 160,000 clones, less than 90% of them present only once. Indicated time point: blood 4 weeks post-SBRT, at nephrectomy. Treatment of the sample: 15 Gy SBRT to primary tumor, nephrectomy 4 weeks later. This specimen consisted of blood, obtained from a patient whose treatment included radiotherapy and nephrectomy. The receptors originated from a woman aged 50 to 60 with renal cell carcinoma.

The V call is TRBV6-5, the J call TRBJ2-3, with D tentatively TRBD2 (6 bases). The CDR3 has 16 residues. With 1 base removed from V and 7 bases from J, the gap between germline ends came to 18 bases. Germline CDR1 reads MNHEY; CDR2 reads SVGAGI. The CDR3 loop reads CASSYFSQPRGNTQYF. Written as DNA, the CDR3 is TGTGCCAGCAGTTACTTTTCTCAGCCTCGGGGGAATACGCAGTATTTT.

The count of this clone is one. The gene calls are TRBV5-1 and TRBJ1-2, with TRBD1 matching 7 bases. The CDR3 is 15 amino acids. V was pared by 0 bases and J by 6 bases, with 8 bases of the junction left unmatched. CDR1 and CDR2 (germline): SGHRS, YFSETQ. The CDR3 loop reads CASSLEFRQGHGYTF. CDR3 in DNA: TGCGCCAGCAGCTTGGAATTCCGACAGGGACATGGCTACACCTTC.

This clone was detected only a few times. J is TRBJ2-1 and V is TRBV5-1; 8 bases are shared with TRBD2. The CDR3 is 14 residues long. J was trimmed by 8 bases and V by 2 bases; bases with no gene match: 6. The germline V gene encodes CDR1 SGHRS and CDR2 YFSETQ. This chain's CDR3 is CASSFAGGAYEQFF. The CDR3 bases are TGCGCCAGCAGCTTCGCCGGGGGGGCCTATGAGCAGTTCTTC.

The sample holds a few counts of this clone. V and J are TRBV29-1 and TRBJ1-1; TRBD1 aligns across 7 bases. The CDR3 is 13 residues long. Germline CDR1 is SQVTM and CDR2 is ANQGSEA. V shed 5 bases and J 3 bases; nucleotides not matched to a gene: 6. CDR3 DNA sequence: TGCAGCGTTAGTACCGACAGGGACACTGAAGCTTTCTTT. It is translated as CSVSTDRDTEAFF.

The chain has TRBV18 and TRBJ1-6, with 8 nucleotides matching TRBD1. CDR1 KGHSH and CDR2 LQKENI come from the germline V gene. J lost 7 bases, V lost 2 bases, and 7 bases had no gene match. The CDR3 totals 16 residues. CDR3 in amino acids: CASSPRTGRGNSPLHF. The CDR3, as DNA: TGTGCCAGCTCACCAAGGACAGGGAGAGGGAATTCACCCCTCCACTTT.

The chain combines TRBV7-3 with TRBJ1-6; tentatively, D is TRBD1 (5 bases). This CDR3 has 15 amino acids. Trimming left V 2 bases short and J 3 bases short, with 8 bases between. The V gene's germline CDR1 is SGHTA and CDR2 FQGTGA. The CDR3, as DNA: TGTGCCAGCAGCTTATCGGGGGGCTATAATTCACCCCTCCACTTT. This encodes CASSLSGGYNSPLHF.

This rearrangement joins TRBV19 to TRBJ1-5; possible D gene TRBD1, 5 bases. The CDR3 runs 15 residues. Trimming took 3 bases from V and 5 from J, leaving 14 bases between them. Per the germline V gene, CDR1 is LNHDA and CDR2 is SQIVND (reference sequence). The CDR3 here is CASSIYLAGYQPQHF. Here the CDR3 DNA reads TGTGCCAGTAGTATTTATTTGGCAGGGTATCAGCCCCAGCATTTT.

The chain is built from TRBV2 and TRBJ2-1; 11 positions match TRBD1. The germline V gene has CDR1 SNHLY and CDR2 FYNNEI. Germline trimming cut 4 bases from V and 9 bases from J; bases unmatched to any gene: 5. The length of the CDR3 is 14 residues. The CDR3 DNA is TGTGCCAGCAGTGGGACAGGGGGCTATGGTGAGCAGTTCTTC. Encoded protein: CASSGTGGYGEQFF.

This chain links TRBV6-4 with TRBJ2-3; 9 positions match TRBD2. The CDR3 sequence is 15 residues long. The germline V gene has CDR1 MRHNA and CDR2 SNTAGT. V was clipped by 8 bases and J by 2 bases; unmatched bases: 8. CDR3 residues: CASAGTSLSTDTQYF. CDR3 bases: TGTGCCAGCGCCGGGACTAGCCTGTCCACAGATACGCAGTATTTT.

This sequence joins TRBV5-1 and TRBJ1-2, with D unresolved. The V and J ends lost 2 bases and 0 bases respectively, with 8 bases between them. The CDR3 is 14 amino acids. Germline CDR1 SGHRS, CDR2 YFSETQ. The CDR3 region is CASSLGRPNYGYTF. The CDR3 region has the DNA TGCGCCAGCAGCTTAGGCAGACCTAACTATGGCTACACCTTC.

This clone was recorded once. This chain joins TRBV21-1 and TRBJ2-7; the table gives TRBD1 as D, unverified against the DNA. TRBV21-1 corresponds to a pseudogene. The CDR3 covers 13 residues. CDR3 sequence: CASSKVGAAEQYF. CDR3 DNA: TGTGCCAGCAGCAAAGTAGGGGCTGCCGAGCAGTACTTC.

This chain joins TRBV23-1 and TRBJ2-7, with D hard to call. TRBV23-1 is flagged as an ORF with uncertain function. The CDR3 sequence is 15 residues long. Trimming left V 0 bases short and J 5 bases short, with 14 bases between. CDR3 sequence: CASSQSPVWCDEQYF. The CDR3 DNA reads TGCGCCAGCAGTCAATCCCCAGTGTGGTGTGACGAGCAGTACTTC.